This TCR beta chain is from a study of T cells in Graves' hyperthyroidism and ophthalmopathy (dated by TCRdb to the late 2010s). Regarding the study in general: Peripheral blood samples were taken at initial diagnosis, before any treatment was given. To identify TCR V-J signatures that set the groups apart, the researchers used a discovery cohort of about a hundred patients, made up of 43 with Graves' ophthalmopathy and about 55 with stable Graves' hyperthyroidism. Prospective prediction of ophthalmopathy was tested in an independent validation cohort of approximately 18 hyperthyroidism patients and 15 to 17 patients who later progressed to ophthalmopathy. The 100 or so discovery patients were divided at random into training and test sets in a 7:3 ratio. In addition, the study compared T-cell repertoires in thyroid tissue and in blood from about 6 Graves' hyperthyroidism patients. Once sampling was done, hyperthyroidism patients were given methimazole at a starting dose of 30 mg daily, whereas ophthalmopathy patients were given high-dose intravenous methylprednisolone. TCR Vbeta CDR3 sequencing of 120 to 150 peripheral blood samples (under 45 ophthalmopathy, 75 hyperthyroidism and approximately 17 progressor patients) is reported in the paper. Paper-wide results and their limitations: Sample size was not statistically predetermined, and blinding of investigators to group allocation was not performed. Most expanded thyroid clonotypes (frequency above 0.001) were also found in blood, which suggests that blood repertoires may mirror thyroid immune responses. A 13 V-J signature model separated ophthalmopathy from stable hyperthyroidism, with roughly 88% sensitivity and roughly 82% specificity in cross-validation and 80%/75% in testing. During validation, the model predicted progression to ophthalmopathy a median of approximately 6 months ahead of onset, with roughly 65% sensitivity and 72.22% specificity.

Stable Graves' hyperthyroidism was defined as no progression to ophthalmopathy during 18 months of follow-up. Hyperthyroidism patients were newly diagnosed, had a disease duration of under 2 months, and were aged 18 to 65 years. Exclusion was applied to patients with uncontrolled infections, other autoimmune diseases, pregnancy or lactation. Diagnoses relied on clinical symptoms, serum thyroxine and TRAb, thyroid ultrasound and orbital computed tomography. Ficoll-Paque density gradient centrifugation was used to isolate PBMCs from 10 ml of fresh peripheral blood. Total RNA was extracted with Trizol reagent, and quality was checked on an Agilent 2100 Bioanalyzer. Per the germline V gene (reference sequence), DFQATT is the CDR1 and SNEGSKA is the CDR2. From the cysteine through the phenylalanine, the CDR3 covers 11 amino acids. CDR3 DNA only is kept here, 33 bases in frame from base 1. At least ten counts were recorded for this clonotype. Its antigen remains unidentified. One end of the junction does not line up with germline, which may come from a read error.

The TCR beta CDR3 regions were amplified from RNA transcripts. For the first round of RT-PCR on the TCR CDR3, the HTBI primer set was used together with the Qiagen OneStep RT-PCR kit. Libraries were constructed in a second round of multiplex PCR, after which size selection and purification were carried out. Paired-end sequencing of the libraries was performed with 100 bp reads on an Illumina HiSeq2000. The published analysis was carried out like this. SOAPnuke was used to process the raw data, with reads discarded if the reads contained adapters or uncalled bases, had a mean Phred below 15, or lacked an exact constant-primer or identifier match. COPE v1.2.5 was used to merge the high-quality paired reads, and each unique nucleotide sequence was defined as a clonotype. Clonotypes were aligned to IMGT TRBV, TRBD and TRBJ reference segments using MiTCR v1.1. Only V-J combinations with frequency above 0.0001, covering 99.2% of repertoires, were analysed. A TCS score was defined as the ratio between F50 (clonal expansion) and ExV (chaos), using BLOSUM62-based TCRdist between CDR3 peptides within each V-J. Welch's t-statistics and random forest reduced some 510 V-J features to about 12, which were used in a naive Bayes classifier (R e1071). The raw public reads went through TCRdb reprocessing: fastp at Q25, MiXCR clone calling, in-frame beta chains kept. Rows merge per CDR3 protein into single entries with the most common DNA and genes. TCRdb assigned the V and J calls; the authors' analysis was not used. The sample has about 550,000 distinct CDR3 sequences on record, around 20% of them singletons. The ten largest clones take up 26% of the sample.

Material for sequencing was blood. The chain is encoded by TRBV20-1 joined to TRBJ1-1; there is no confident call for the D gene. The receptor was isolated from a man between 18 and 35 years old with Graves' hyperthyroidism. The CDR3 amino acid sequence is: CSAPAPREVDF. The DNA sequence reads TGCAGTGCTCCGGCCCCGCGGGAGGTGGACTTT.